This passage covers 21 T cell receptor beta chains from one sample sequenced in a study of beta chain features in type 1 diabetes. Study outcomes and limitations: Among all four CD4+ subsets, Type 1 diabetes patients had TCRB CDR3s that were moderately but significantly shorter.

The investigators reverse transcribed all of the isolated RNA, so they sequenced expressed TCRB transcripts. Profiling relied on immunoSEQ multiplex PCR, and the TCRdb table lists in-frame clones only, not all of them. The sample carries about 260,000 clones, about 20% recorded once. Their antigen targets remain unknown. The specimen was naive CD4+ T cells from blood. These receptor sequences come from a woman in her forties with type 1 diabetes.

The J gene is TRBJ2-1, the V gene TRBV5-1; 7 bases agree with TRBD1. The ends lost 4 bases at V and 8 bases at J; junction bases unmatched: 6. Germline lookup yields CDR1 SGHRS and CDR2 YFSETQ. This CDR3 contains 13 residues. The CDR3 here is CASSQTGFDEQFF. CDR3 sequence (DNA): TGCGCCAGCAGCCAGACAGGGTTCGATGAGCAGTTCTTC.

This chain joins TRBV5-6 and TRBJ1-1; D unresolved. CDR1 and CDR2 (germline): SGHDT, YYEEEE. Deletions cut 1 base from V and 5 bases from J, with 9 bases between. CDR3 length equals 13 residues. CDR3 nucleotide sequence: TGTGCCAGCAGCTTGATCCGGGGAACTGAAGCTTTCTTT. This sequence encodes CASSLIRGTEAFF.

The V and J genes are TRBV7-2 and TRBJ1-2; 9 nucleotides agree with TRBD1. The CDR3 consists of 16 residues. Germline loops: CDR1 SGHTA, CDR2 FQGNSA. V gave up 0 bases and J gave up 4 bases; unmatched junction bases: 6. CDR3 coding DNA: TGTGCCAGCAGCTTAGCCAACAGGGGGCTCGGCTATGGCTACACCTTC. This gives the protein CASSLANRGLGYGYTF.

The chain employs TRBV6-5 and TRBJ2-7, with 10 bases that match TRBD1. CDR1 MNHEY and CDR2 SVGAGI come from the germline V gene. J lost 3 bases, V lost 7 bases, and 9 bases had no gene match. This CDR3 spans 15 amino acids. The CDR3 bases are TGTGCCAGCACCAGACAGGGGGCCTCCCTCTACGAGCAGTACTTC. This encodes CASTRQGASLYEQYF.

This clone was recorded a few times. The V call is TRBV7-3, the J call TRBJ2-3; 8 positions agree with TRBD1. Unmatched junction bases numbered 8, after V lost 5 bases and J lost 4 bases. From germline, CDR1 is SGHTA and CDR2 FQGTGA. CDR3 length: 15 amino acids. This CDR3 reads CASSIQGASSDTQYF. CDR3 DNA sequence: TGTGCCAGCAGCATTCAGGGGGCCAGTTCAGATACGCAGTATTTT.

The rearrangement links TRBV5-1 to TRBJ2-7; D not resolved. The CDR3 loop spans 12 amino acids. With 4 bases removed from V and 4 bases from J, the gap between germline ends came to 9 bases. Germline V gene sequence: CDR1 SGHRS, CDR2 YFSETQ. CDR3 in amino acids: CASSPNRYEQYF. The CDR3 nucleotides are TGCGCCAGCAGCCCCAATCGGTACGAGCAGTACTTC.

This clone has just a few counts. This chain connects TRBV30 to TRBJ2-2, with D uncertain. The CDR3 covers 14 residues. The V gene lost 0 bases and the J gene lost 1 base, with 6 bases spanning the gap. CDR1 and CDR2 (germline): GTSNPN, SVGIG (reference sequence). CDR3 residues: CAWSVGLNTGELFF. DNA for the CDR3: TGTGCCTGGAGTGTGGGCCTGAACACCGGGGAGCTGTTTTTT. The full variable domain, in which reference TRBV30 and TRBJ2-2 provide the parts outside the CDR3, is SQTIHQWPATLVQPVGSPLSLECTVEGTSNPNLYWYRQAAGRGLQLLFYSVGIGQISSEVPQNLSASRPQDRQFILSSKKLLLSDSGFYLCAWSVGLNTGELFFGEGSRLTVL.

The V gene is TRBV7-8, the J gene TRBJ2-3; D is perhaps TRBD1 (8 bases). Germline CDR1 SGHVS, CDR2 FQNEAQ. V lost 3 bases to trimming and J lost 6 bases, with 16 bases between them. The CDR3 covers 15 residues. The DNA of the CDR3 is TGTGCCAGCAGCTTCCGACAGGGGCGGGAGGATACGCAGTATTTT. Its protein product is CASSFRQGREDTQYF.

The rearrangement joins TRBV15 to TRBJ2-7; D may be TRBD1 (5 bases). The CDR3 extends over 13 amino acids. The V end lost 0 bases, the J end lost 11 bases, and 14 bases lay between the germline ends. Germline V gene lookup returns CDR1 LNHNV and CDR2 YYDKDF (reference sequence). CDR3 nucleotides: TGTGCCACCAGCAGAGATAACAGGCCACAGGAGTACTTC. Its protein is CATSRDNRPQEYF.

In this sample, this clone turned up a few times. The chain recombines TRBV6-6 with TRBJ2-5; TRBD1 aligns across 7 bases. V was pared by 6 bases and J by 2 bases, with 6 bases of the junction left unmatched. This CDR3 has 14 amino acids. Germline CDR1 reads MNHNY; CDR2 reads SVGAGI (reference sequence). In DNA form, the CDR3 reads TGTGCCAGCAGATCTCGACAGGGACAAGAGACCCAGTACTTC. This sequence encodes CASRSRQGQETQYF.

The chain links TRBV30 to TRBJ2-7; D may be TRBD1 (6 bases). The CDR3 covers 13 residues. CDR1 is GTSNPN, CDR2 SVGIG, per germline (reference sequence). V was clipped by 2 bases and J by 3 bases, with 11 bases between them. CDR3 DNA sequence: TGTGCCTGGAGTCCCGGACAGAGCTACGAGCAGTACTTC. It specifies CAWSPGQSYEQYF.

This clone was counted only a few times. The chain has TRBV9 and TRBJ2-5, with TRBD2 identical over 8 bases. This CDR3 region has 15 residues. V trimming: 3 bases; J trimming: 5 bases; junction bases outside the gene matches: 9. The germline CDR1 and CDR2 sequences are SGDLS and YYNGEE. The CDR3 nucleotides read TGTGCCAGCAGCGCCCCAGCGGGAGTGGTCGAGACCCAGTACTTC. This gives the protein CASSAPAGVVETQYF.

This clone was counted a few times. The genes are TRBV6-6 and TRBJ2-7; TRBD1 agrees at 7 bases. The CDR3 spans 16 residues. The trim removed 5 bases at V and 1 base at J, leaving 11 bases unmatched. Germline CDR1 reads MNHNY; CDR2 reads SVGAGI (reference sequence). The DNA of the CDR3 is TGTGCCAGCAGTACCACCACAGGGGCTCAGTCCTACGAGCAGTACTTC. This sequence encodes CASSTTTGAQSYEQYF.

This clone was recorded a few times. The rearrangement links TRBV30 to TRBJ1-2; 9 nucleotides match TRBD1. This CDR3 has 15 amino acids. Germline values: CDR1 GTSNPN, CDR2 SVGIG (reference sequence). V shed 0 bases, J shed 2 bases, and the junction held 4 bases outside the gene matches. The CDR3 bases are TGTGCCTGGAGTGTAGTGGGACAGGGCAACTATGGCTACACCTTC. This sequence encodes CAWSVVGQGNYGYTF.

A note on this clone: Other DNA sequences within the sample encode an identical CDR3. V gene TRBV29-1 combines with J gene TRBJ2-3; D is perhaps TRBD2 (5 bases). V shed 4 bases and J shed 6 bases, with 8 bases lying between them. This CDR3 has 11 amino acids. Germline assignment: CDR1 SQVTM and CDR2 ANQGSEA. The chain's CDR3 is CSVAPGDTQYF. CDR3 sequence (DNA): TGCAGCGTTGCTCCGGGGGATACGCAGTATTTT.

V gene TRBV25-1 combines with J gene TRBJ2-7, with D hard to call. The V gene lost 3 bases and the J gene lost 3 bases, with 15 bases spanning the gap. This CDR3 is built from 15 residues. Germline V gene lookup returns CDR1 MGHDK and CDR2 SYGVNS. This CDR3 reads CASSEPGPEGYEQYF. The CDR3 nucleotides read TGTGCCAGCAGTGAGCCGGGTCCCGAAGGCTACGAGCAGTACTTC.

The DNA of the CDR3 is TGTGCCAGCAGGGGACAGGGGTTTTCAGAGACCCAGTACTTC. Residues: CASRGQGFSETQYF. The rearrangement joins TRBV28 to TRBJ2-5; the match to TRBD1 covers 10 bases. This CDR3 region has 14 residues. CDR1 is MDHEN and CDR2 is SYDVKM in the germline V gene. J lost 4 bases, V lost 6 bases, and 5 bases had no gene match.

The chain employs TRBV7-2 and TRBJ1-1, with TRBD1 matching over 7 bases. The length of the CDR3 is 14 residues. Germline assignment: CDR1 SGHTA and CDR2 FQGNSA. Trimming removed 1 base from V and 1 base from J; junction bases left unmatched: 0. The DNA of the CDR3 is TGTGCCAGCAGCTTAGGGGACAGGAACACTGAAGCTTTCTTT. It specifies CASSLGDRNTEAFF.

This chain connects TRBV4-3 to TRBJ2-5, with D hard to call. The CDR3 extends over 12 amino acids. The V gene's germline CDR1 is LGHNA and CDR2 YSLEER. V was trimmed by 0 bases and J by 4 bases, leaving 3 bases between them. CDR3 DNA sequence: TGCGCCAGCAGCCAAGATCGAGAGACCCAGTACTTC. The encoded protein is CASSQDRETQYF.

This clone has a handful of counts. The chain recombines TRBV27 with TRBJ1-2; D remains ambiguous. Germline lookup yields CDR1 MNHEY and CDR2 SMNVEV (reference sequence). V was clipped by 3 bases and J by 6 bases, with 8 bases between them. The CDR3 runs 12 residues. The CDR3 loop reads CASSFRGDGYTF. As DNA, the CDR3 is TGTGCCAGCAGTTTTCGAGGAGATGGCTACACCTTC.

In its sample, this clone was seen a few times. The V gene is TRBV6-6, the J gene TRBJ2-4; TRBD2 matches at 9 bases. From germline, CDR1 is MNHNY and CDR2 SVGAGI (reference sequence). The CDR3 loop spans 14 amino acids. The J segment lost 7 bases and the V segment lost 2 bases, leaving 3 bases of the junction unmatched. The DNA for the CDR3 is TGTGCCAGCAGTTACGGGCTAGCGGGGAACATTCAGTACTTC. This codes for CASSYGLAGNIQYF.